Shown below are 23 T cell receptor beta chains from a single sample sequenced in a study of shared clonotypes between healthy human individuals. The data were produced by immunoSEQ multiplex PCR, yet TCRdb's version contains in-frame clones alone and is incomplete. The sample shows about 2.3 million clones, roughly 92% of them seen only once. The source material was naive CD4+ T cells from PBMCs. The subset was: CD45RA+ positively selected. The receptors were sampled from a man younger than 30 in good health. Some clones in this sample may be carry-over from other donors' samples.

V usage is TRBV7-8 and J usage is TRBJ1-5; no clear D. Germline lookup yields CDR1 SGHVS and CDR2 FQNEAQ. The CDR3 consists of 15 residues. Trimming took off 5 bases at V and 5 bases at J, with 16 bases between the two ends. CDR3: CASSQAKGHYQPQHF. The DNA of the CDR3 is TGTGCCAGCAGCCAAGCCAAAGGGCATTATCAGCCCCAGCATTTT.

This chain uses TRBV2 with TRBJ1-6; maybe TRBD1 (6 bases). The germline CDR1 and CDR2 sequences are SNHLY and FYNNEI. The V end was cut by 3 bases, the J end by 6 bases, with 9 bases between. This CDR3 region has 14 residues. The CDR3 DNA reads TGTGCCAGCAGTGAGTGGACAGTTAATTCACCCCTCCACTTT. Translating it yields CASSEWTVNSPLHF.

The rearrangement links TRBV7-9 to TRBJ2-7; the match to TRBD2 covers 8 bases. The CDR3 totals 14 residues. CDR1 SEHNR and CDR2 FQNEAQ come from the germline V gene (reference sequence). After removal of 1 base from V and 4 bases from J, the junction contained 3 bases not matched to a gene. The CDR3 spells CASSLGLALYEQYF. CDR3 nucleotide sequence: TGTGCCAGCAGCTTAGGACTAGCGTTATACGAGCAGTACTTC.

In its sample, this clone was seen once. The CDR3 DNA reads as TGTGCCAGCAGCTTGCGCCGTTGGGACACCGGGGAGCTGTTTTTT. Protein sequence: CASSLRRWDTGELFF. The chain uses TRBV5-5 and TRBJ2-2, with unresolved D. V was shortened by 1 base and J by 3 bases, with 10 bases between the two germline ends. CDR1 and CDR2 from the germline V gene are SGHKS and YYEKEE (reference sequence). The CDR3 extends over 15 amino acids.

A word on this clone: This specimen includes other DNA sequences encoding the same CDR3. This chain links TRBV5-1 with TRBJ2-1; a weak D match, TRBD2 (6 bases). Germline assignment: CDR1 SGHRS and CDR2 YFSETQ. The germline V and J ends were trimmed by 4 bases and 1 base, with 9 bases remaining between them. The CDR3 runs to 14 residues. The CDR3 bases are TGCGCCAGCAGCCTGGGGGGATCCTACAATGAGCAGTTCTTC. Amino acids: CASSLGGSYNEQFF.

The rearrangement uses TRBV6-5 and TRBJ2-7; the D gene is possibly TRBD2 (7 bases). V shed 6 bases and J shed 2 bases, with 11 bases lying between them. This CDR3 is built from 13 residues. Germline CDR1 reads MNHEY; CDR2 reads SVGAGI. The CDR3 DNA follows: TGTGCCAGCAGCGGGAGGACAGCCTACGAGCAGTACTTC. Translated, it gives CASSGRTAYEQYF.

Here the CDR3 DNA reads TGCGCCAGCAGCCCGCTAAAGTCAGGCCTTGGAGAAGCTTTCTTT. This translates into CASSPLKSGLGEAFF. The chain uses TRBV5-1 and TRBJ1-1; D remains unclear. Germline V gene sequence: CDR1 SGHRS, CDR2 YFSETQ. V lost 4 bases, J lost 8 bases, and 21 bases lay in between. This CDR3 is 15 amino acids long.

The rearrangement joins TRBV5-1 to TRBJ1-2, with 9 nucleotides matching TRBD1. There are 15 residues in the CDR3. The trim removed 4 bases at V and 4 bases at J, leaving 8 bases unmatched. Looked up from germline, CDR1 is SGHRS and CDR2 is YFSETQ. This CDR3 is CASSRTGEVRYGYTF. CDR3 DNA sequence: TGCGCCAGCAGCCGGACAGGGGAGGTTCGCTATGGCTACACCTTC.

The chain couples TRBV6-1 to TRBJ2-7, with D perhaps matching TRBD1 (6 bases). The CDR3 sequence is 14 residues long. The V gene lost 10 bases and the J gene lost 2 bases, with 18 bases spanning the gap. Germline assignment: CDR1 MNHNS and CDR2 SASEGT. CDR3 loop: CATKAGTPTYEQYF. Here the CDR3 DNA reads TGTGCCACCAAAGCCGGGACACCCACCTACGAGCAGTACTTC.

This chain uses TRBV28 with TRBJ2-5; D uncertain. Trimming left V 4 bases short and J 2 bases short, with 11 bases between. CDR1 and CDR2 from the germline V gene are MDHEN and SYDVKM. The CDR3 runs 14 residues. The CDR3 reads CASSSREAQETQYF. CDR3 DNA: TGTGCCAGCAGTTCCCGAGAGGCGCAAGAGACCCAGTACTTC.

This chain joins TRBV25-1 and TRBJ2-1; the D gene is possibly TRBD2 (6 bases). CDR1 and CDR2 from the germline V gene are MGHDK and SYGVNS. The V gene lost 9 bases and the J gene lost 4 bases, with 16 bases spanning the gap. CDR3 size: 14 residues. The CDR3 region has the DNA TGTGCCAGTTCAACCCCGCGGGAATACAATGAGCAGTTCTTC. The encoded protein is CASSTPREYNEQFF. The full variable domain, completed using reference TRBV25-1 and TRBJ2-1, is EADIYQTPRYLVIGTGKKITLECSQTMGHDKMYWYQQDPGMELHLIHYSYGVNSTEKGDLSSESTVSRIRTEHFPLTLESARPSHTSQYLCASSTPREYNEQFFGPGTRLTVL.

This clone was picked up a small number of times. The rearrangement uses TRBV7-2 and TRBJ1-5; D gene ambiguous. The CDR3 spans 14 residues. Trimming pared 2 bases from V and 3 bases from J, leaving 8 bases between. From germline, CDR1 is SGHTA and CDR2 FQGNSA. CDR3 in amino acids: CASSLSRDNQPQHF. CDR3 in DNA: TGTGCCAGCAGCTTATCAAGAGACAATCAGCCCCAGCATTTT.

The chain is built from TRBV19 and TRBJ1-1; maybe TRBD1 (5 bases). This CDR3 is 12 amino acids long. V dropped 5 bases and J dropped 3 bases, with 7 bases sitting between them. The germline CDR1 and CDR2 sequences are LNHDA and SQIVND (reference sequence). The CDR3 spells CASSARDTEAFF. CDR3 DNA: TGTGCCAGTAGTGCCAGGGACACTGAAGCTTTCTTT.

The chain is built from TRBV7-3 and TRBJ2-1; TRBD2 matches 9 bases. CDR1 is SGHTA and CDR2 is FQGTGA in the germline V gene. Trimming removed 4 bases from V and 3 bases from J; junction bases left unmatched: 16. This CDR3 is 19 amino acids long. CDR3 in DNA: TGTGCCAGCAGCTCAAGCACTACCCGTAGCGGGAGAATCTACAATGAGCAGTTCTTC. This gives the protein CASSSSTTRSGRIYNEQFF.

The rearrangement joins TRBV6-5 to TRBJ2-7, with D possibly being TRBD1 (7 bases). CDR1 is MNHEY and CDR2 is SVGAGI in the germline V gene. This CDR3 is 16 amino acids long. Between the trimmed V and J ends, which lost 0 bases and 3 bases, there was a span of 15 bases. The CDR3 nucleotides read TGTGCCAGCAGTTACTCGCGTCTCAGGGGGGTCTACGAGCAGTACTTC. Its protein is CASSYSRLRGVYEQYF.

This clone occurred once. The rearrangement links TRBV30 to TRBJ2-5; D gene ambiguous. Germline V gene data show CDR1 as GTSNPN and CDR2 as SVGIG (reference sequence). This CDR3 comprises 15 residues. Trimming shortened V by 0 bases and J by 2 bases, and 13 bases separated the two germline ends. The CDR3 loop is CAWSVPLTVQETQYF. As DNA, the CDR3 is TGTGCCTGGAGTGTACCGTTAACAGTTCAAGAGACCCAGTACTTC.

The J gene is TRBJ2-7, the V gene TRBV19, with D possibly being TRBD1 (6 bases). The ends were cut back, 10 bases at V and 4 bases at J, with 17 bases in the middle. The CDR3 extends over 13 amino acids. Germline V CDR1 and CDR2: LNHDA, SQIVND (reference sequence). In DNA form, the CDR3 reads TGTGCCACCCGGGACACCTCCAAGTACGAGCAGTACTTC. Amino acid sequence: CATRDTSKYEQYF.

Points on this clone: This specimen includes other DNA sequences encoding the same CDR3. V is TRBV11-2 and J is TRBJ2-5, with D tentatively TRBD2 (5 bases). The length of the CDR3 is 11 residues. V was cut by 5 bases and J by 4 bases, with 5 bases left in between. Looked up from germline, CDR1 is SGHAT and CDR2 is FQNNGV. The CDR3 nucleotides are TGTGCCAGCAGCCGGGGAGAGACCCAGTACTTC. It yields the protein CASSRGETQYF.

The chain has TRBV18 and TRBJ1-1; possible D gene TRBD1, 6 bases. CDR3 size: 18 residues. Germline V gene lookup returns CDR1 KGHSH and CDR2 LQKENI. Trimming cost V 2 bases and J 1 base, with 20 bases left between them. CDR3 sequence (DNA): TGTGCCAGCTCACCATCTATAACAGGGCATATGCGGAACACTGAAGCTTTCTTT. It codes for CASSPSITGHMRNTEAFF.

This clone was recorded a few times. The rearrangement uses TRBV5-1 and TRBJ2-7; D is ambiguous. Germline V gives CDR1 SGHRS, CDR2 YFSETQ. The CDR3 is 11 residues long. V lost 4 bases, J lost 3 bases, and 5 bases lay in between. CDR3 sequence (DNA): TGCGCCAGCAGCCAAAACTACGAGCAGTACTTC. Protein product: CASSQNYEQYF.

CDR3 sequence: CASSRQVVAEQYF. The CDR3 DNA follows: TGCGCCAGCAGCCGACAGGTGGTGGCCGAGCAGTACTTC. The genes are TRBV5-1 and TRBJ2-7; the D gene is possibly TRBD1 (6 bases). From germline, CDR1 is SGHRS and CDR2 YFSETQ. The CDR3 consists of 13 residues. V was trimmed by 4 bases and J by 6 bases, leaving 14 bases between them.

This chain links TRBV5-4 with TRBJ2-1; 9 bases are shared with TRBD1. V dropped 4 bases and J dropped 6; count of bases not matched to a gene: 8. The germline V gene has CDR1 SGHNT and CDR2 YYREEE (reference sequence). The CDR3 spans 15 residues. The CDR3 loop is CASSLGQGMGNEQFF. The CDR3, as DNA: TGTGCCAGCAGCCTGGGACAGGGTATGGGCAATGAGCAGTTCTTC.

This clone was seen a single time. The V and J genes are TRBV28 and TRBJ2-1; a weak D match, TRBD2 (5 bases). Trimming took 5 bases from V and 9 from J, leaving 20 bases between them. CDR1 MDHEN and CDR2 SYDVKM come from the germline V gene. CDR3 length: 15 residues. In DNA, the CDR3 is TGTGCCAGCAGTGTCCGGACTGCCGGGTGGGGTGAGCAGTTCTTC. Amino acids: CASSVRTAGWGEQFF. The whole variable domain, remainder taken from reference TRBV28 and TRBJ2-1, is DVKVTQSSRYLVKRTGEKVFLECVQDMDHENMFWYRQDPGLGLRLIYFSYDVKMKEKGDIPEGYSVSREKKERFSLILESASTNQTSMYLCASSVRTAGWGEQFFGPGTRLTVL.